This T cell receptor (beta chain) was sequenced for a study of identical twins. The CDR3 length is 17 residues. V was clipped by 7 bases and J by 0 bases; unmatched bases: 9. CDR1 and CDR2 (germline): MNHEY, SMNVEV (reference sequence). This clonotype has more than one count but fewer than ten. TCRdb re-derived calls from the 5' RACE reads in MiXCR, one entry per CDR3 protein. The repertoire holds some 230,000 distinct CDR3 sequences, about 6.7% seen once, with about 15% in the top ten. This sample also appeared in a second study, on T cells expressing NK-cell markers. That report notes: A few of the donors also had these clonotypes leading their CD3+CD56-NKG2C+ fraction.

This clonotype was obtained from a woman in her late teens or twenties in good health. The chain joins TRBV27 to TRBJ2-4, with TRBD1 identical over 10 bases. The sequenced sample was CD8+ T cells sorted from blood. DNA of the CDR3: TGTGCCAGCACCGATTTAGACAGGGGGCTAGCCAAAAACATTCAGTACTTC. Its protein product is CASTDLDRGLAKNIQYF.